A single count supports the clone carrying this T cell receptor beta chain. Sequencing used immunoSEQ multiplex PCR; TCRdb keeps in-frame clones, though not all of them. The sample includes around 300,000 clones, roughly 90% of them seen just once. The CDR3 is 14 residues long. The V and J ends lost 4 bases and 7 bases, in that order; junction bases with no gene match: 10. From germline, CDR1 is SGHRS and CDR2 YFSETQ. The data were obtained in a study of blood T cell repertoires in COVID-19. The TCR comes from a woman aged 55-69 years who had recovered from COVID-19. Sequencing used PBMCs or T cells enriched from blood (not recorded which). This sequence joins TRBV5-1 and TRBJ1-2; 7 nucleotides line up with TRBD1. CDR3 in DNA: TGCGCCAGCAGCCAGGGGGACACCATCGTTGGCTACACCTTC. Translating it yields CASSQGDTIVGYTF.